A selection of T cell receptor beta chains follows, all from one sample in a study of cytomegalovirus exposure and HLA in healthy donors. Sequencing was performed with immunoSEQ multiplex PCR; in TCRdb, only in-frame clones are kept and a portion is missing. The table shows approximately 160,000 clones, with around 78% occurring only once. The sequenced sample consisted of PBMCs. The receptors were gathered from a woman aged 45-65 years in good health and CMV-seropositive. The CDR3 runs from the conserved cysteine through the conserved F or W. D genes are given only for firm matches. Not every row has a clone size; where given, it reads once, few, many or a size class.

>TRBJ2-2|TRBV5-1|-|-|18
CASSLVGARTSNTGELFF
TGCGCCAGCAGCTTGGTAGGGGCCCGAACTTCGAACACCGGGGAGCTGTTTTTT
>TRBJ1-6|TRBV19|-|-|13
CAAAAGFDSPLHF
TGTGCCGCAGCGGCCGGTTTTGATTCACCCCTCCACTTT
>TRBJ1-6|TRBV9|TRBD1|-|14
CASSEGQDNSPLHF
TGTGCCAGCAGCGAAGGACAGGATAATTCACCCCTCCACTTT
>TRBJ2-7|TRBV7-9|TRBD1|-|14
CASSIGQDSYEQYF
TGTGCCAGCAGCATTGGACAGGACTCCTACGAGCAGTACTTC
>TRBJ1-3|TRBV30|-|-|15
CAWSKNRDSGNTIYF
TGTGCCTGGAGTAAGAACAGGGACTCTGGAAACACCATATATTTT
>TRBJ2-7|TRBV7-9|-|-|14
CASSRPGQSYEQYF
TGTGCCAGCAGTCGCCCGGGACAATCCTACGAGCAGTACTTC
>TRBJ2-1|TRBV6-1|-|-|15
CASSEGVSSYNEQFF
TGTGCCAGCAGTGAGGGCGTAAGCTCCTACAATGAGCAGTTCTTC
>TRBJ2-2|TRBV14|TRBD1|-|15
CASSQDRINTGELFF
TGTGCCAGCAGCCAGGACAGGATAAACACCGGGGAGCTGTTTTTT
>TRBJ2-1|TRBV11-3|TRBD2|-|15
CASSVSGGFYNEQFF
TGTGCCAGCAGCGTTAGCGGGGGTTTTTACAATGAGCAGTTCTTC
>TRBJ1-2|TRBV5-1|-|-|13
CASSLGQNYGYTF
TGCGCCAGCAGCCTAGGACAGAACTATGGCTACACCTTC
>TRBJ2-7|TRBV7-2|TRBD2|-|15
CASSLRLAGPYEQYF
TGTGCCAGCAGCCTCCGACTAGCGGGCCCCTACGAGCAGTACTTC
>TRBJ1-6|TRBV27|-|few|15
CASSLFQQGNSPLHF
TGTGCCAGCAGTTTATTCCAACAGGGTAATTCACCCCTCCACTTT
>TRBJ1-3|TRBV4-1|-|-|17
CASSQDARGYSGNTIYF
TGCGCCAGCAGCCAAGATGCCCGCGGGTACTCTGGAAACACCATATATTTT
>TRBJ2-1|TRBV6-6|-|many|12
CASVTRNREQFF
TGTGCCAGCGTAACCAGAAACAGGGAGCAGTTCTTC
>TRBJ1-1|TRBV5-1|TRBD1|-|14
CASRGQGMNTEAFF
TGCGCCAGCAGGGGACAGGGGATGAACACTGAAGCTTTCTTT
>TRBJ1-2|TRBV25-1|-|-|15
CASSEVAGNGYGYTF
TGTGCCAGCAGTGAAGTCGCGGGAAATGGCTATGGCTACACCTTC
>TRBJ1-1|TRBV2|-|-|15
CASSDIAGLNTEAFF
TGTGCCAGCAGTGATATTGCAGGGCTGAACACTGAAGCTTTCTTT
>TRBJ1-1|TRBV19|-|-|11
CASSRRGEAFF
TGTGCCAGTAGTCGCCGGGGTGAAGCTTTCTTT
>TRBJ2-7|TRBV7-9|TRBD2|-|15
CASSLLASGAYEQYF
TGTGCCAGCAGCTTATTGGCTAGCGGGGCCTACGAGCAGTACTTC
>TRBJ1-1|TRBV5-6|TRBD1|-|14
CASSLGQPNTEAFF
TGTGCCAGCAGCCTGGGACAGCCGAACACTGAAGCTTTCTTT
>TRBJ1-1|TRBV15|-|few|15
CATSRDEGVNTEAFF
TGTGCCACCAGCAGAGATGAGGGGGTGAACACTGAAGCTTTCTTT
>TRBJ2-1|TRBV4-1|TRBD2|-|15
CASSQESSGGREQFF
TGCGCCAGCAGCCAAGAGTCTAGCGGGGGACGCGAGCAGTTCTTC
>TRBJ1-5|TRBV4-3|-|-|15
CASSQGTDTDQPQHF
TGCGCCAGCAGCCAAGGGACAGATACTGATCAGCCCCAGCATTTT
>TRBJ1-2|TRBV28|-|-|16
CASSSGTGTPNYGYTF
TGTGCCAGCAGTTCTGGTACCGGGACACCAAACTATGGCTACACCTTC
>TRBJ1-4|TRBV27|TRBD1|-|14
CASRRDSPGEKLFF
TGTGCCAGCAGACGGGACAGCCCGGGGGAAAAACTGTTTTTT
>TRBJ2-5|TRBV10-3|TRBD1|-|15
CAISERTGQQETQYF
TGTGCCATCAGTGAGCGGACAGGGCAGCAAGAGACCCAGTACTTC
>TRBJ1-2|TRBV14|TRBD1|-|16
CASSYSPGQGDYGYTF
TGTGCCAGCAGCTACTCGCCGGGACAGGGTGACTATGGCTACACCTTC
>TRBJ1-1|TRBV7-8|TRBD1|-|14
CASSRTGTGTEAFF
TGTGCCAGCAGCCGGACAGGGACTGGCACTGAAGCTTTCTTT
>TRBJ2-7|TRBV7-6|-|-|16
CASSLASSANSYEQYF
TGTGCCAGCAGCTTAGCGTCTAGCGCCAACTCCTACGAGCAGTACTTC
>TRBJ1-1|TRBV2|TRBD1|-|17
CASSDTTYGQGSTEAFF
TGTGCCAGCAGTGACACTACTTATGGACAGGGGAGCACTGAAGCTTTCTTT
>TRBJ1-1|TRBV7-2|-|-|12
CASSPRGRQAFF
TGTGCCAGCAGCCCCCGCGGGCGCCAAGCTTTCTTT
>TRBJ2-1|TRBV10-1|-|-|15
CASNSWEFWPNEQFF
TGCGCCAGCAATTCGTGGGAGTTCTGGCCCAATGAGCAGTTCTTC
>TRBJ2-7|TRBV7-2|TRBD2|-|16
CASSLEGTSGSYEQYF
TGTGCCAGCAGCCTGGAGGGGACTAGCGGGAGCTACGAGCAGTACTTC
>TRBJ1-5|TRBV27|-|few|14
CASRSDSDYLLEHF
TGTGCCAGCAGATCCGATTCGGACTATCTACTTGAGCATTTT
>TRBJ1-5|TRBV28|-|-|13
CASVTQGNQPQHF
TGTGCCAGCGTCACACAGGGCAATCAGCCCCAGCATTTT
>TRBJ1-1|TRBV11-3|TRBD1|once|12
CASSLGQGEAFF
TGTGCCAGCAGCTTAGGACAGGGTGAAGCTTTCTTT
>TRBJ2-4|TRBV5-1|TRBD1|-|15
CASSSTGSGKNSQYF
TGCGCCAGCAGCTCGACAGGGAGCGGCAAAAACAGTCAGTACTTC
>TRBJ1-4|TRBV11-3|-|-|15
CASSPNRGAGEKLFF
TGTGCCAGCAGCCCCAACCGCGGGGCAGGTGAAAAACTGTTTTTT
>TRBJ1-2|TRBV7-6|-|-|11
CATGTLYGYTF
TGTGCTACCGGGACACTCTATGGCTACACCTTC
>TRBJ1-1|TRBV30|TRBD1|few|14
CAWSKDRVNTEAFF
TGTGCCTGGAGTAAGGACAGGGTGAACACTGAAGCTTTCTTT